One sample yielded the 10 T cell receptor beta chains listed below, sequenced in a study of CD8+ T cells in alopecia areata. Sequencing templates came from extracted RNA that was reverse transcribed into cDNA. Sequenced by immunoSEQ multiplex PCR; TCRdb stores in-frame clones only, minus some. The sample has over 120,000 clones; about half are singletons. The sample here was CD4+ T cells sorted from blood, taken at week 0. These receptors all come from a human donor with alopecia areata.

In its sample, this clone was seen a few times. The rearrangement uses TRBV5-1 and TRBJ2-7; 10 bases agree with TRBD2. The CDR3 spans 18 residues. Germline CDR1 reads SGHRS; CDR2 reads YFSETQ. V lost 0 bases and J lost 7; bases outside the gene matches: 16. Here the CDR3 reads CASSLASAGGPKVGEQYF. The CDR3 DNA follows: TGCGCCAGCAGCTTGGCCTCAGCGGGAGGGCCTAAGGTAGGGGAGCAGTACTTC. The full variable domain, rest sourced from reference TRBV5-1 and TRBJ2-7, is KAGVTQTPRYLIKTRGQQVTLSCSPISGHRSVSWYQQTPGQGLQFLFEYFSETQRNKGNFPGRFSGRQFSNSRSEMNVSTLELGDSALYLCASSLASAGGPKVGEQYFGPGTRLTVT.

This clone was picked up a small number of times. The CDR3 region has the DNA TGTGCCAGCAGCGTAGCGGCTAGCGGCACAGATACGCAGTATTTT. It encodes CASSVAASGTDTQYF. The genes are TRBV9 and TRBJ2-3, with a tentative D call TRBD2 (6 bases). The CDR3 has 15 residues. Per the germline V gene, CDR1 is SGDLS and CDR2 is YYNGEE. The V and J ends lost 0 bases and 1 base respectively, with 9 bases between them.

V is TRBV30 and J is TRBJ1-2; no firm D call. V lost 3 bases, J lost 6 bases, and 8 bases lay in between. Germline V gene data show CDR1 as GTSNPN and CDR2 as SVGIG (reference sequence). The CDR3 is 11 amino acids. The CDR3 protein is CAWSGLDGYTF. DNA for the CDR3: TGTGCCTGGAGCGGGTTAGATGGCTACACCTTC.

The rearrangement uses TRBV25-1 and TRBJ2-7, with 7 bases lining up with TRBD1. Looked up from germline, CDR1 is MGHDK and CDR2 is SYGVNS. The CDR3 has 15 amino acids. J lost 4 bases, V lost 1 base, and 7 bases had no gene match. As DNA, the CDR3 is TGTGCCAGCAGTGAATGGGGTTCGGGACAGTACGAGCAGTACTTC. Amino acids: CASSEWGSGQYEQYF.

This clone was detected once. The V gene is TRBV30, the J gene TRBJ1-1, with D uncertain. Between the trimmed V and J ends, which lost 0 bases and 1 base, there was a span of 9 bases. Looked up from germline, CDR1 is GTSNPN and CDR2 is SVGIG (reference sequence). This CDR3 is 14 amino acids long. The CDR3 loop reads CAWSVLGTNTEAFF. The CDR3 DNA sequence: TGTGCCTGGAGTGTTTTAGGAACGAACACTGAAGCTTTCTTT.

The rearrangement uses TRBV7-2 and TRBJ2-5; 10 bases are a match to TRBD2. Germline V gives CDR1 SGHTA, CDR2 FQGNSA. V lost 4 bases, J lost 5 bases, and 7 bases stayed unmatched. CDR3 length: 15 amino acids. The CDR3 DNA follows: TGTGCCAGCAGCTCCAGCGGGAGGGCCTCGGAGACCCAGTACTTC. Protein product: CASSSSGRASETQYF.

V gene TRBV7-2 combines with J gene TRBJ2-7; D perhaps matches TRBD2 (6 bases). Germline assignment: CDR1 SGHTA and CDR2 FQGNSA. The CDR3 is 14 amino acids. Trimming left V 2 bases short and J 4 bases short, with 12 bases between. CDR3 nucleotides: TGTGCCAGCAGCTTATTAGGGACTTGGTACGAGCAGTACTTC. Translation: CASSLLGTWYEQYF.

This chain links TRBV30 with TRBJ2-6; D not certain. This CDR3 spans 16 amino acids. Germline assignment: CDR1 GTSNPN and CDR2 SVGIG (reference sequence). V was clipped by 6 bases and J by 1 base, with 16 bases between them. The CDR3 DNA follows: TGTGCCTGTTGGAGAATGGCTGGTTCTGGGGCCAACGTCCTGACTTTC. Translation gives CACWRMAGSGANVLTF.

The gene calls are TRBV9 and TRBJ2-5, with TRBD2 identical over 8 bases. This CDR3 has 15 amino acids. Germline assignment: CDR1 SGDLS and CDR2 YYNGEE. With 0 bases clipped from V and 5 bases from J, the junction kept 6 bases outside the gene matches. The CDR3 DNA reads TGTGCCAGCAGCGTAGACGGGAGGGCCGTTGAGACCCAGTACTTC. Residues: CASSVDGRAVETQYF.

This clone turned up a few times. The CDR3 region has the DNA TGCGCCAGCAGCTCCGTTGGTACCGGGGAGCTGTTTTTT. Translation gives CASSSVGTGELFF. The V and J genes are TRBV5-1 and TRBJ2-2; no clear D gene. Looked up from germline, CDR1 is SGHRS and CDR2 is YFSETQ. With 3 bases removed from V and 5 bases from J, the gap between germline ends came to 8 bases. This CDR3 has 13 amino acids.